This TCR beta chain originates from a study of blood T cells in healthy people across ages. General study findings and limits: Leaving the PBMCs unsorted stopped any conclusive comparison of naive versus antigen-experienced cells.

The CDR3 is 14 amino acids. Together with a sample-barcoded 5' primer, a J-beta primer mix was included in a second PCR lasting about 7 to 11 cycles. MiXCR, applied by TCRdb to the 5' RACE reads, yields one record per CDR3 protein. The data show hundreds of thousands of distinct CDR3 sequences, roughly three fifths seen once. In the case of this clonotype: Its cognate antigen is unknown.

Material for sequencing was blood. The chain carries TRBV21-1 and TRBJ2-1; the DNA was not compared with TRBD1, the D call given in the table. TRBV21-1 is listed as a pseudogene. The TCR comes from a man aged 60-69 years in good health. The CDR3: CASSTGTGGDEQFF. The CDR3 DNA sequence: TGTGCCAGCAGCACGGGGACAGGGGGCGATGAGCAGTTCTTC.